The next 19 T cell receptor beta chains were all read from a single sample in a study of cytomegalovirus exposure and HLA in healthy donors. Primers included in the PCR were 60 Vbeta and 13 Jbeta primers. Sequenced by immunoSEQ multiplex PCR; TCRdb stores in-frame clones only, minus some. The data contain under 250,000 clones, roughly 85% of them singletons. The sequenced sample was PBMCs. The receptors were gathered from a woman in her 50s in good health and CMV-seronegative.

The CDR3 DNA reads TGTGCCAGCAGTTACTCCCCTAGCGGGATTGTAGAGCAGTTCTTC. Residues: CASSYSPSGIVEQFF. The V and J genes are TRBV6-5 and TRBJ2-1; TRBD2 matches 9 bases. Germline CDR1 and CDR2: MNHEY and SVGAGI. With V trimmed by 0 bases and J by 10 bases, 7 bases remained unmatched. The CDR3 is 15 amino acids.

J is TRBJ2-1 and V is TRBV11-2; TRBD2 matches at 7 bases. CDR1 is SGHAT and CDR2 is FQNNGV in the germline V gene. Trimming took 5 bases from V and 2 from J; bases not matched to a gene: 9. CDR3 length: 16 residues. CDR3 sequence reads: CASSPLAAGPYNEQFF. The CDR3 bases are TGTGCCAGCAGCCCTTTGGCAGCGGGACCCTACAATGAGCAGTTCTTC.

A note on this clone: Other DNA sequences of this sample code for an identical CDR3. This chain joins TRBV19 and TRBJ2-7; 15 nucleotides match TRBD2. The V gene's germline CDR1 is LNHDA and CDR2 SQIVND (reference sequence). This CDR3 spans 17 amino acids. V gave up 2 bases and J gave up 4 bases; unmatched junction bases: 6. Here the CDR3 DNA reads TGTGCCAGTAGTATATCCGGGACTAGCGGGAGGCGGTACGAGCAGTACTTC. Translation: CASSISGTSGRRYEQYF.

This chain uses TRBV27 with TRBJ2-2, with D unresolved. The CDR3 consists of 16 residues. V lost 6 bases to trimming and J lost 1 base, with 15 bases between them. Germline V gene lookup returns CDR1 MNHEY and CDR2 SMNVEV (reference sequence). The CDR3 DNA reads TGTGCCAGCAGCCCGTCAGTGGCTTTGAACACCGGGGAGCTGTTTTTT. Translation: CASSPSVALNTGELFF.

The rearrangement uses TRBV6-6 and TRBJ2-1; TRBD2 might be the D (6 bases). This CDR3 has 15 residues. CDR1 and CDR2 (germline): MNHNY, SVGAGI (reference sequence). V was pared by 5 bases and J by 0 bases, with 11 bases between. CDR3 protein: CASSQGLSSYNEQFF. DNA of the CDR3: TGTGCCAGCAGTCAGGGACTGAGCTCCTACAATGAGCAGTTCTTC.

The chain joins TRBV28 to TRBJ1-2, with a weak D call TRBD1 (5 bases). Per the germline V gene, CDR1 is MDHEN and CDR2 is SYDVKM. The CDR3 length is 15 residues. V lost 3 bases and J 8 bases, leaving 19 bases between the germline ends. CDR3 sequence: CASSFSGGSVWGYTF. The DNA for the CDR3 is TGTGCCAGCAGTTTTTCGGGGGGGTCGGTGTGGGGCTACACCTTC.

Of note for this clone: Different DNA sequences within this sample yield the same CDR3. The chain links TRBV6-5 to TRBJ2-1, with 9 bases that match TRBD2. The CDR3 loop spans 16 amino acids. V shed 4 bases, J shed 3 bases, and the junction held 7 bases outside the gene matches. Germline CDR1 reads MNHEY; CDR2 reads SVGAGI. CDR3 loop: CASSSPGTSIYNEQFF. DNA for the CDR3: TGTGCCAGCAGTTCCCCCGGGACTAGCATCTACAATGAGCAGTTCTTC.

The rearrangement uses TRBV9 and TRBJ2-1; 7 positions match TRBD2. Germline CDR1 SGDLS, CDR2 YYNGEE. V lost 0 bases to trimming and J lost 8 bases; unmatched junction nucleotides: 8. The CDR3 is 15 amino acids. This chain's CDR3 is CASSVGAGSRDEQFF. In DNA, the CDR3 is TGTGCCAGCAGCGTAGGAGCGGGAAGTCGGGATGAGCAGTTCTTC.

J is TRBJ2-1 and V is TRBV6-4; 8 nucleotides align to TRBD2. V shed 2 bases, J shed 9 bases, and the junction held 6 bases outside the gene matches. The CDR3 runs 14 residues. Germline assignment: CDR1 MRHNA and CDR2 SNTAGT. In nucleotides, the CDR3 is TGTGCCAGCAGTGACGAGGGACTAGGGACTGAGCAGTTCTTC. This encodes CASSDEGLGTEQFF.

V and J are TRBV18 and TRBJ1-1; D gene uncertain. Per the germline V gene, CDR1 is KGHSH and CDR2 is LQKENI. V was shortened by 1 base and J by 6 bases, with 15 bases between the two germline ends. CDR3 size: 15 residues. CDR3 loop: CASSPRTGGKAEAFF. The CDR3 nucleotides read TGTGCCAGCTCACCACGAACGGGTGGAAAGGCTGAAGCTTTCTTT.

The V call is TRBV21-1, the J call TRBJ2-2; no DNA check was done on the table's D call, TRBD1. TRBV21-1 is assigned pseudogene status. The CDR3 has 15 amino acids. The DNA of the CDR3 is TGTGCCAGCAGCACGTCGGACAGGGTGACCGGGGAGCTGTTTTTT. Protein sequence: CASSTSDRVTGELFF.

The chain has TRBV7-9 and TRBJ1-2; a weak D match, TRBD1 (6 bases). This CDR3 contains 16 residues. Germline assignment: CDR1 SEHNR and CDR2 FQNEAQ (reference sequence). V dropped 3 bases and J dropped 4 bases, with 18 bases sitting between them. The CDR3 DNA is TGTGCCAGCAGCTTGGACCGGGCCAGGGGACCCTATGGCTACACCTTC. It encodes CASSLDRARGPYGYTF.

The V and J genes are TRBV19 and TRBJ1-1; tentative D call: TRBD1 (6 bases). Between the trimmed V and J ends, which lost 7 bases and 0 bases, there was a span of 12 bases. The CDR3 is 14 residues long. Germline V gives CDR1 LNHDA, CDR2 SQIVND (reference sequence). The CDR3, as DNA: TGTGCCAGTATTGGACAGCTCATGAACACTGAAGCTTTCTTT. As protein: CASIGQLMNTEAFF.

Written as DNA, the CDR3 is TGTGCCTGGAGTATTCAGCCGGGACAGAGAATCACGCAGTATTTT. It is translated as CAWSIQPGQRITQYF. V gene TRBV30 combines with J gene TRBJ2-3; the match to TRBD1 covers 7 bases. J lost 9 bases, V lost 2 bases, and 14 bases had no gene match. This CDR3 is 15 amino acids long. Germline lookup yields CDR1 GTSNPN and CDR2 SVGIG (reference sequence).

J is TRBJ1-3 and V is TRBV19; D possibly corresponds to TRBD1 (6 bases). From germline, CDR1 is LNHDA and CDR2 SQIVND (reference sequence). V was shortened by 4 bases and J by 3 bases, with 10 bases between the two germline ends. This CDR3 contains 14 residues. The CDR3 bases are TGTGCCAGTAGTAATGACAGGATTGGAAACACCATATATTTT. Protein sequence: CASSNDRIGNTIYF. The full variable domain, in which reference TRBV19 and TRBJ1-3 provide the parts outside the CDR3, is DGGITQSPKYLFRKEGQNVTLSCEQNLNHDAMYWYRQDPGQGLRLIYYSQIVNDFQKGDIAEGYSVSREKKESFPLTVTSAQKNPTAFYLCASSNDRIGNTIYFGEGSWLTVV.

The V and J genes are TRBV4-1 and TRBJ1-4; the D gene is possibly TRBD1 (6 bases). The germline gives CDR1 MGHRA, CDR2 YSYEKL. CDR3 length: 16 amino acids. V was pared by 2 bases and J by 0 bases, with 10 bases between. This CDR3 reads CASSQMDSSTNEKLFF. The CDR3 coding sequence is TGCGCCAGCAGCCAAATGGACAGCTCAACTAATGAAAAACTGTTTTTT.

This chain joins TRBV6-1 and TRBJ2-3; TRBD2 matches 9 bases. Per the germline V gene, CDR1 is MNHNS and CDR2 is SASEGT. With V trimmed by 1 base and J by 14 bases, 7 bases remained unmatched. CDR3 length: 13 residues. The CDR3 is CASSEGGRGVWYF. CDR3 DNA: TGTGCCAGCAGTGAAGGCGGGAGGGGGGTCTGGTATTTT.

The chain joins TRBV27 to TRBJ1-5; a possible D gene is TRBD1 (5 bases). CDR1 and CDR2 from the germline V gene are MNHEY and SMNVEV (reference sequence). The CDR3 runs to 15 residues. V was clipped by 5 bases and J by 5 bases, with 16 bases between them. This chain's CDR3 is CASSLGGQGHQPQHF. DNA for the CDR3: TGTGCCAGCAGTCTCGGAGGGCAGGGCCATCAGCCCCAGCATTTT.

The chain employs TRBV19 and TRBJ2-2; 10 nucleotides line up with TRBD1. Germline CDR1 and CDR2: LNHDA and SQIVND (reference sequence). There are 16 residues in the CDR3. V trimming: 6 bases; J trimming: 3 bases; junction bases outside the gene matches: 7. The CDR3: CASRSTGTGDTGELFF. The CDR3 DNA reads TGTGCCAGTAGATCGACCGGGACAGGGGACACCGGGGAGCTGTTTTTT. The full variable domain, rest sourced from reference TRBV19 and TRBJ2-2, is DGGITQSPKYLFRKEGQNVTLSCEQNLNHDAMYWYRQDPGQGLRLIYYSQIVNDFQKGDIAEGYSVSREKKESFPLTVTSAQKNPTAFYLCASRSTGTGDTGELFFGEGSRLTVL.